The 8 T cell receptor beta chains reported below all come from one sample, sequenced in a study of regulatory T cells in long-lasting Graves disease. Libraries of TCR beta came from iRepertoire HTBI primers plus Arm-PCR of CDR3 regions. Via MiXCR, TCRdb re-called the multiplex PCR reads, giving one row per CDR3 protein. The repertoire consists of 500,000 to 700,000 distinct CDR3 sequences, with approximately 29% occurring once and the leading ten covering 40% to 55%. The time point was: persistent/refractory GD, antithyroid drugs over 5 years with positive TRAb. PBMC-extracted RNA yielded the TCR library. This sample comprised peripheral blood mononuclear cells (PBMCs), obtained when the disease was refractory, from a patient treated with antithyroid drugs. These receptor sequences come from a female donor with Graves disease.

This rearrangement joins TRBV12-3 or TRBV12-4 to TRBJ2-4; maybe TRBD2 (6 bases). The CDR3 contains 17 residues. V was shortened by 6 bases and J by 0 bases, with 18 bases between the two germline ends. The CDR3 is CASSSTPPGVAKNIQYF. CDR3 DNA sequence: TGTGCCAGCAGCTCTACTCCTCCGGGGGTAGCCAAAAACATTCAGTACTTC.

The rearrangement links TRBV29-1 to TRBJ1-6; D might be TRBD1 (5 bases). Trimming cost V 3 bases and J 10 bases, with 13 bases left between them. CDR1 SQVTM and CDR2 ANQGSEA come from the germline V gene. The CDR3 sequence is 13 residues long. The CDR3 coding sequence is TGCAGCGTTGAGCAGGGTGGTTCGTCACCCCTCCACTTT. This sequence encodes CSVEQGGSSPLHF.

This chain joins TRBV20-1 and TRBJ1-1, with D possibly matching TRBD1 (6 bases). V was clipped by 3 bases and J by 1 base, with 12 bases between them. Germline CDR1 is DFQATT and CDR2 is SNEGSKA (reference sequence). The CDR3 has 14 residues. CDR3 residues: CSARATGSNTEAFF. The CDR3 region has the DNA TGCAGTGCTAGGGCTACAGGGTCGAACACTGAAGCTTTCTTT.

The chain employs TRBV25-1 and TRBJ1-4; D perhaps matches TRBD1 (5 bases). CDR1 is MGHDK and CDR2 is SYGVNS in the germline V gene. Trimming left V 0 bases short and J 10 bases short, with 12 bases between. The CDR3 sequence is 14 residues long. CDR3 nucleotide sequence: TGTGCCAGCAGTGAATATGACAGCACGGGAAAACTGTTTTTT. This codes for CASSEYDSTGKLFF.

To note about this clonotype: Being one base from a much bigger clone, this may be a read error. V usage is TRBV2 and J usage is TRBJ1-1, with 9 bases fitting TRBD1. The V gene end was trimmed by 4 bases and the J gene end by 1 base; junction bases not matched to a gene: 4. CDR1 and CDR2 from the germline V gene are SNHLY and FYNNEI. The CDR3 extends over 15 amino acids. The CDR3 region is CASSADRGTNTEAFF. CDR3 DNA: TGTGCCAGCAGTGCGGACAGGGGCACGAACACTGAAGCTTTCTTT. Variable domain in full (rest from reference TRBV2 and TRBJ1-1): EPEVTQTPSHQVTQMGQEVILRCVPISNHLYFYWYRQILGQKVEFLVSFYNNEISEKSEIFDDQFSVERPDGSNFTLKIRSTKLEDSAMYFCASSADRGTNTEAFFGQGTRLTVV.

This clonotype was picked up one time. The chain carries TRBV30 and TRBJ1-1; no firm D call. Germline CDR1 and CDR2: GTSNPN and SVGIG (reference sequence). CDR3 length equals 15 residues. V lost 0 bases, J lost 3 bases, and 14 bases lay in between. CDR3: CAWSVLATWDTEAFF. The DNA for the CDR3 is TGTGCCTGGAGTGTACTGGCGACGTGGGACACTGAAGCTTTCTTT.

This clonotype was seen ten or more times. J is TRBJ2-1 and V is TRBV12-5; D uncertain. Trimming pared 6 bases from V and 0 bases from J, leaving 12 bases between. Germline V gives CDR1 LGHNT, CDR2 FRNRAP. The CDR3 loop spans 15 amino acids. For the CDR3, the DNA is TGTGCTAGTGGCCTCCCTAACAGCTCCTACAATGAGCAGTTCTTC. Translating gives CASGLPNSSYNEQFF.

This clonotype was detected many times. This chain connects TRBV28 to TRBJ1-5; D remains unclear. This CDR3 region has 15 residues. In germline, CDR1 is MDHEN, CDR2 SYDVKM. The V end was cut by 5 bases, the J end by 3 bases, with 14 bases between. The CDR3 DNA is TGTGCCAGCAGTGGATACCGGGGTAACAATCAGCCCCAGCATTTT. Encoded protein: CASSGYRGNNQPQHF.